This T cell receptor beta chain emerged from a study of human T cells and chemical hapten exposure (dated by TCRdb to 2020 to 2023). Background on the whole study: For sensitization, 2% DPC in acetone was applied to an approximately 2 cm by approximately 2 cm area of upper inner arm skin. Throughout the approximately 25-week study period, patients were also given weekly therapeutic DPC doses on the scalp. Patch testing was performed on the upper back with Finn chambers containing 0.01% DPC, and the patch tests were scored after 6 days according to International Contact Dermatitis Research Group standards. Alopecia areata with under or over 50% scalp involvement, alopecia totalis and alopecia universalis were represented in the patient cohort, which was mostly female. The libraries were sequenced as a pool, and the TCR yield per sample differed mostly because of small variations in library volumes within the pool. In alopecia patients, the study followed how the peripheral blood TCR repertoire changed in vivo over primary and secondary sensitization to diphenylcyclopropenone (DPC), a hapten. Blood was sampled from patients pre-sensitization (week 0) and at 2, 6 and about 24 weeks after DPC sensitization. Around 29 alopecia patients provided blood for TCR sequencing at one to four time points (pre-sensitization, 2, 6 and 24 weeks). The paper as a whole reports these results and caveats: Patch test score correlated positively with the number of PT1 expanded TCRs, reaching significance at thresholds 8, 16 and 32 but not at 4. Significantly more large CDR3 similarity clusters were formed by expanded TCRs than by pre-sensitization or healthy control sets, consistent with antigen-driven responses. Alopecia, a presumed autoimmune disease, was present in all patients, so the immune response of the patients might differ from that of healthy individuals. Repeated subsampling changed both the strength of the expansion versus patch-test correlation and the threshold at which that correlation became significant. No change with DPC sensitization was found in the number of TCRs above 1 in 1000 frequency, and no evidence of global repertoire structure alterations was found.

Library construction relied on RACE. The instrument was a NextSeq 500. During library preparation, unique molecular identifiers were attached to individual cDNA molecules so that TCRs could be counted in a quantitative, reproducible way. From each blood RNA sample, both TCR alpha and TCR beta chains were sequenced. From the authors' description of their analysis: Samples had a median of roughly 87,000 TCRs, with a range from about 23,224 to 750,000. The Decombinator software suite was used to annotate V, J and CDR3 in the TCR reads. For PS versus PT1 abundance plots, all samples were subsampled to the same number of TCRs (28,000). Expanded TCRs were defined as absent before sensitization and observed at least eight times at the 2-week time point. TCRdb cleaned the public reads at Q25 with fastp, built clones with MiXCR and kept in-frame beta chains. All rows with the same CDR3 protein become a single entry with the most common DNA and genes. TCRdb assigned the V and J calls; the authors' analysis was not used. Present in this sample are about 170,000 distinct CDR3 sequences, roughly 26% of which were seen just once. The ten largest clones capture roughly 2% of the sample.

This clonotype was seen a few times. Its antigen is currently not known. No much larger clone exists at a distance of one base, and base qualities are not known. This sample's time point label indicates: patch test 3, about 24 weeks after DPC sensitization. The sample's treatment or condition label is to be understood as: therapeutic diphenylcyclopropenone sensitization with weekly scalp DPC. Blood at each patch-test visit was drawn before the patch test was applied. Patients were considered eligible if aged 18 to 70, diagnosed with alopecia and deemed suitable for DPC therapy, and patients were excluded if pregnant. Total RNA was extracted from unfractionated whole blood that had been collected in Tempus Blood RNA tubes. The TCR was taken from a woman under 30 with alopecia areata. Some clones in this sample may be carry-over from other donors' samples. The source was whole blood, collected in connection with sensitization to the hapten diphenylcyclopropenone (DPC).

The nucleotides read TGTGCCAGCAGCGCGCCCGGGAAGCTTAGCGCCGGGGAGCTGTTTTTT. The translation is CASSAPGKLSAGELFF. Recombination connected TRBV11-2 to TRBJ2-2; TRBD2 is possibly the D segment (5 matching bases). From its cysteine to its phenylalanine, the CDR3 spans 16 amino acids. Of the read, only the CDR3 DNA is kept; its 48 bases are in frame from base 1. V sheds 5 bases and J sheds 6 bases, leaving 19 bases between their ends. Per the germline V gene, SGHAT is the CDR1 and FQNNGV is the CDR2.